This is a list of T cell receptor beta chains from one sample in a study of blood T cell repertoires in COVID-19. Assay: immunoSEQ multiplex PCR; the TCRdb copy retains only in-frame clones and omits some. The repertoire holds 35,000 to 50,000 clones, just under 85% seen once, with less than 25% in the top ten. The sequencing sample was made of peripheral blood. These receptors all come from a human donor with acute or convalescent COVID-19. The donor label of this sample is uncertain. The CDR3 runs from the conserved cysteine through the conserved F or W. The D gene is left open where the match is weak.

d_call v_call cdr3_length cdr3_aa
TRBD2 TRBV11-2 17 CASSLGASGSGTDTQYF
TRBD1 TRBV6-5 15 CASSRGQGTNQPQHF
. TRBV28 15 CASSLGWRSQETQYF
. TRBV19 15 CASLSRLGSTDTQYF
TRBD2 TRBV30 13 CAWSVNSGRTQYF
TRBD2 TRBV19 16 CASSTSGRAIGGELFF
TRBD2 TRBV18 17 CASSPRQGRGGQETQYF
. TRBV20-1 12 CSASREGETQYF
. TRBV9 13 CARPGTSRETQYF
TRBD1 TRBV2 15 CASSGKTGTAYGYTF
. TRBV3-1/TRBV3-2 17 CASSQDCRVKGANVLTF
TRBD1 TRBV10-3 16 CAISESPGTGGQPQHF
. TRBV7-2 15 CASSLVGTRTDTQYF
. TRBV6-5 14 CASLKVASGETQYF
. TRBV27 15 CASRPAPSLTYEQYF
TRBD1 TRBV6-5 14 CASKLQGAGNTIYF
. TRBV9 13 CAGARGSTDTQYF
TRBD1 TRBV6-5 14 CARKDRGRTDTQYF
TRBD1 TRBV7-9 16 CASSQPGTGLNSPLHF
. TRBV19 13 CAISGKNTGELFF
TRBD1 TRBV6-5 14 CASRVGTGGEKLFF
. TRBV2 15 CASGGQGWIGEKLFF
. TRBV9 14 CASSVGPGGTEAFF
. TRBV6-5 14 CASSRTYSNQPQHF
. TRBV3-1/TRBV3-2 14 CASSQEVGGSEAFF
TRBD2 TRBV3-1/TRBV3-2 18 CASSPSGTSGGAADTQYF
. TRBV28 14 CASSLSGQNYGYTF
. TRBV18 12 CASSPDSSEQYF
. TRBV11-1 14 CASSKGGGTGELFF
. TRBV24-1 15 CATSRGTLGIDTQYF
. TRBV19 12 CATRQLGEKLFF
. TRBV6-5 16 CASSYGAGVPNTEAFF
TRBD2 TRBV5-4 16 CASSSPGTSGGSEQFF
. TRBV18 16 CASSPPNARENTEAFF
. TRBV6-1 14 CASSEYRVSTEAFF
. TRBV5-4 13 CASSSTGLRGYTF
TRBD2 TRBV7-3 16 CASSLTSGGAGYEQYF
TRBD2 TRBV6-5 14 CASTRSGSSHEQYF
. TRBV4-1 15 CASSQGPAGANVLTF
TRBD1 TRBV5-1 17 CASSSRQGTGPNYGYTF